There are a few counts of the clone carrying this TCR beta chain. The antigen is unknown. TCRdb reanalysed the reads using MiXCR and keeps one entry per CDR3 protein. This sample has 90,000 to 130,000 distinct CDR3 sequences, with roughly a tenth found just once. The germline V gene encodes CDR1 MDHEN and CDR2 SYDVKM. Trimming stripped 7 bases from V and 5 bases from J, with 21 bases between. The CDR3 totals 15 residues. The sample is drawn from a study of T cell repertoires in cytomegalovirus infection. Study information: It can be stated that public TCR beta signatures indicated CMV infection as well as a matching HLA type. Notes on the study in general: HLA-C-restricted CMV-specific TCR beta clonotypes prevailed in the ex vivo response. Carriers of CMV and the relevant HLA type were discriminated by public TCR beta frequency.

The sample was PBMCs, sequenced either directly or after in vitro stimulation (not recorded which). The chain uses TRBV28 and TRBJ2-7, with a possible D match to TRBD2 (6 bases). This receptor was obtained from a human donor in good health (CMV status not recorded). Some clones in this sample may be carry-over from other donors' samples. Here the CDR3 DNA reads TGTGCCAGCAACGACCCGGGCCGGGGAGGCCACGAGCAGTACGTC. Protein: CASNDPGRGGHEQYV.